This TCR beta chain comes out of a study of blood T cell repertoires in COVID-19. Study-wide background: Collection of acute and convalescent COVID-19 samples took place in the United States, Italy and Spain. PBMCs, B-cell-depleted T cells, or T cells provided the cDNA or gDNA that made up the material.

Trimming took 8 bases from V and 13 from J, leaving 15 bases between them. Germline lookup yields CDR1 KGHDR and CDR2 SFDVKD. CDR3 length: 11 amino acids. Original methodology: Amplification with reference gene primers provided the estimates of nucleated cell counts. Assay: immunoSEQ multiplex PCR; the TCRdb copy retains only in-frame clones and omits some. Clone size and the V and J calls come from that table; the DNA yielded D and trimming. Of 90,000 to 110,000 clones listed, 84% are singletons. The clonotype was recovered from a woman of 80 years or more with active or convalescent COVID-19. The chain couples TRBV24-1 to TRBJ2-3; D not resolved. Sequenced material: peripheral blood. The CDR3 DNA reads as TGTGCCACCAACGAAACCACCCCGGAGTATTTT. Protein: CATNETTPEYF.